What follows are 24 T cell receptor beta chains derived from one specimen sequenced in a study of cytomegalovirus exposure and HLA in healthy donors. Profiled with immunoSEQ multiplex PCR; TCRdb holds only in-frame clones, not every one. The sample shows about 280,000 clones, approximately 88% of them seen only once. Specimen: PBMCs. The receptors derive from a woman younger than 30 in good health and CMV-seronegative.

V usage is TRBV5-6 and J usage is TRBJ1-5, with TRBD1 as a possible D gene (5 bases). V was shortened by 0 bases and J by 0 bases, with 16 bases between the two germline ends. The CDR3 sequence is 18 residues long. Germline V lookup: CDR1 SGHDT, CDR2 YYEEEE. The CDR3 DNA reads as TGTGCCAGCAGCTTGGGGGGCCGGGTCCCTTATAGCAATCAGCCCCAGCATTTT. It translates to CASSLGGRVPYSNQPQHF.

In its sample, this clone was seen many times. The chain uses TRBV14 and TRBJ2-2; tentative D call: TRBD2 (5 bases). The length of the CDR3 is 13 residues. The germline CDR1 and CDR2 sequences are SGHDN and FVKESK. Trimming took off 4 bases at V and 5 bases at J, with 8 bases between the two ends. CDR3 region: CASSLRTTGELFF. The DNA of the CDR3 is TGTGCCAGCAGCCTACGGACTACCGGGGAGCTGTTTTTT.

The V gene is TRBV30, the J gene TRBJ1-2; TRBD1 matches at 7 bases. The CDR3 loop spans 15 amino acids. Germline V gene sequence: CDR1 GTSNPN, CDR2 SVGIG (reference sequence). V was pared by 4 bases and J by 0 bases, with 8 bases of the junction left unmatched. The CDR3 DNA reads as TGTGCCTGGAAGGGGGCTCCCCTGGCTAACTATGGCTACACCTTC. Its translation: CAWKGAPLANYGYTF. Drawing the rest from reference TRBV30 and TRBJ1-2, the complete variable domain is SQTIHQWPATLVQPVGSPLSLECTVEGTSNPNLYWYRQAAGRGLQLLFYSVGIGQISSEVPQNLSASRPQDRQFILSSKKLLLSDSGFYLCAWKGAPLANYGYTFGSGTRLTVV.

The V call is TRBV11-2, the J call TRBJ1-2; no firm D call. CDR3 size: 15 residues. Germline V gene lookup returns CDR1 SGHAT and CDR2 FQNNGV. Trimming left V 1 base short and J 8 bases short, with 17 bases between. Written as DNA, the CDR3 is TGTGCCAGCAGCTTAGTATCCGGCGGGAGGAGAGGCTACACCTTC. Protein product: CASSLVSGGRRGYTF.

The chain carries TRBV5-1 and TRBJ2-2; D remains ambiguous. The CDR3 consists of 14 residues. V was pared by 0 bases and J by 0 bases, with 3 bases between. Per the germline V gene, CDR1 is SGHRS and CDR2 is YFSETQ. CDR3 nucleotides: TGCGCCAGCAGCTTGGCGGCGAACACCGGGGAGCTGTTTTTT. Translating it yields CASSLAANTGELFF.

The chain links TRBV9 to TRBJ2-3, with 9 bases fitting TRBD2. Trimming removed 3 bases from V and 1 base from J; junction bases left unmatched: 3. This CDR3 is built from 15 residues. The germline CDR1 and CDR2 sequences are SGDLS and YYNGEE. The CDR3 bases are TGTGCCAGCAGCGATAGCGGGAGAGGCACAGATACGCAGTATTTT. The encoded protein is CASSDSGRGTDTQYF. Looking up the rest from reference TRBV9 and TRBJ2-3 gives the full variable domain: DSGVTQTPKHLITATGQRVTLRCSPRSGDLSVYWYQQSLDQGLQFLIQYYNGEERAKGNILERFSAQQFPDLHSELNLSSLELGDSALYFCASSDSGRGTDTQYFGPGTRLTVL.

V and J are TRBV6-1 and TRBJ2-1; the D gene is possibly TRBD1 (6 bases). Germline values: CDR1 MNHNS, CDR2 SASEGT. The V end was cut by 10 bases, the J end by 1 base, with 11 bases between. This CDR3 has 13 amino acids. The CDR3 sequence: CATTGSSYNEQFF. The DNA of the CDR3 is TGTGCCACCACAGGGTCATCCTACAATGAGCAGTTCTTC.

This rearrangement joins TRBV2 to TRBJ2-4; 9 bases match TRBD1. Per germline, CDR1 SNHLY and CDR2 FYNNEI. With V trimmed by 1 base and J by 6 bases, 4 bases remained unmatched. The CDR3 is made up of 15 amino acids. The CDR3 sequence is CASSEGTGEGNIQYF. CDR3 coding DNA: TGTGCCAGCAGTGAAGGGACAGGGGAGGGAAACATTCAGTACTTC.

This clone was recorded only once. The rearrangement uses TRBV10-2 and TRBJ2-7; D might be TRBD1 (6 bases). The ends were cut back, 5 bases at V and 4 bases at J, with 12 bases in the middle. This CDR3 has 13 residues. Germline CDR1 WSHSY, CDR2 SAAADI. This CDR3 reads CASSRDNKYEQYF. In nucleotides, the CDR3 is TGCGCCAGCAGTAGGGACAACAAATACGAGCAGTACTTC.

J is TRBJ2-3 and V is TRBV27; D is unresolved. Germline V gives CDR1 MNHEY, CDR2 SMNVEV (reference sequence). V was clipped by 4 bases and J by 4 bases, with 15 bases between them. The CDR3 has 15 amino acids. The CDR3 coding sequence is TGTGCCAGCAGTTCCGCTAGGATCTCAGCAGATACGCAGTATTTT. The encoded protein is CASSSARISADTQYF.

The chain recombines TRBV6-4 with TRBJ1-5, with TRBD1 as a possible D gene (5 bases). The germline CDR1 and CDR2 sequences are MRHNA and SNTAGT. CDR3 size: 19 residues. Trimming removed 2 bases from V and 1 base from J, with 21 bases in between. The CDR3 DNA sequence: TGTGCCAGCAGTGACCTCAAAATCCTCGACAAGGGGAGCAATCAGCCCCAGCATTTT. Amino acids: CASSDLKILDKGSNQPQHF.

V and J are TRBV9 and TRBJ2-1; no reliable D call. The germline CDR1 and CDR2 sequences are SGDLS and YYNGEE. Trimming cost V 0 bases and J 4 bases, with 5 bases left between them. The CDR3 is made up of 13 amino acids. The CDR3 DNA is TGTGCCAGCAGCGTAGACAATTACAATGAGCAGTTCTTC. Its translation: CASSVDNYNEQFF.

The chain couples TRBV6-6 to TRBJ2-7; 9 bases fit TRBD2. Trimming removed 6 bases from V and 3 bases from J; junction bases left unmatched: 9. This CDR3 comprises 15 residues. Germline CDR1 is MNHNY and CDR2 is SVGAGI (reference sequence). CDR3 sequence (DNA): TGTGCCAGCAGGAGGAGCGGGAGGACCTACTACGAGCAGTACTTC. This encodes CASRRSGRTYYEQYF.

The chain uses TRBV29-1 and TRBJ2-5; 7 bases fit TRBD1. Germline CDR1 is SQVTM and CDR2 is ANQGSEA. CDR3 length: 13 amino acids. V was clipped by 3 bases and J by 2 bases; unmatched bases: 3. CDR3 sequence (DNA): TGCAGCGTTGATGCCAGGGGGCAAGAGACCCAGTACTTC. Its protein product is CSVDARGQETQYF.

This clone was seen a single time. V gene TRBV11-2 combines with J gene TRBJ1-1, with 7 bases aligning to TRBD1. CDR3 length: 17 amino acids. Germline V gene sequence: CDR1 SGHAT, CDR2 FQNNGV. V gave up 1 base and J gave up 5 bases; unmatched junction bases: 13. This chain's CDR3 is CASSLGSGQVVKTEAFF. As DNA, the CDR3 is TGTGCCAGCAGCTTAGGCTCAGGACAGGTTGTAAAAACTGAAGCTTTCTTT.

The chain carries TRBV7-2 and TRBJ2-7; a possible D gene is TRBD2 (6 bases). The CDR3 is made up of 15 amino acids. Germline CDR1 and CDR2: SGHTA and FQGNSA. V lost 5 bases and J lost 3, with 17 bases in between. Written as DNA, the CDR3 is TGTGCCAGCAGCCCGCCGGGACGGAGGGACTACGAGCAGTACTTC. This encodes CASSPPGRRDYEQYF.

The rearrangement uses TRBV7-8 and TRBJ2-3; D ambiguous. The V and J ends lost 2 bases and 6 bases respectively, with 9 bases between them. The CDR3 is 13 residues long. CDR1 is SGHVS and CDR2 is FQNEAQ in the germline V gene. The chain's CDR3 is CASSLLRSDTQYF. The CDR3 region has the DNA TGTGCCAGCAGCTTACTGCGCTCCGATACGCAGTATTTT.

The CDR3 reads CASRAGRSYNEQFF. CDR3 in DNA: TGTGCCAGCAGAGCGGGGAGATCCTACAATGAGCAGTTCTTC. The chain uses TRBV6-6 and TRBJ2-1, with 7 bases identical to TRBD2. This CDR3 has 14 residues. Germline V gives CDR1 MNHNY, CDR2 SVGAGI (reference sequence). With 6 bases clipped from V and 1 base from J, the junction kept 3 bases outside the gene matches.

This clone was recorded only once. V usage is TRBV4-1 and J usage is TRBJ1-5; a possible D gene is TRBD1 (5 bases). The CDR3 is 17 residues long. Germline values: CDR1 MGHRA, CDR2 YSYEKL. V lost 0 bases and J 4 bases, leaving 16 bases between the germline ends. This CDR3 is CASSQEWPPGRNQPQHF. Here the CDR3 DNA reads TGCGCCAGCAGCCAAGAGTGGCCCCCAGGGCGGAATCAGCCCCAGCATTTT.

The V call is TRBV30, the J call TRBJ1-4; 7 bases map to TRBD1. CDR1 is GTSNPN and CDR2 is SVGIG in the germline V gene (reference sequence). Trimming removed 1 base from V and 5 bases from J; junction bases left unmatched: 4. This CDR3 region has 14 residues. The CDR3 spells CAWSGGQRNEKLFF. The CDR3 nucleotides read TGTGCCTGGAGTGGGGGACAGAGAAATGAAAAACTGTTTTTT.

The V call is TRBV25-1, the J call TRBJ1-2, with TRBD1 identical over 7 bases. The CDR3 has 15 residues. The germline V gene has CDR1 MGHDK and CDR2 SYGVNS. V lost 2 bases to trimming and J lost 4 bases; unmatched junction nucleotides: 7. The DNA of the CDR3 is TGTGCCAGCAGTGAAGTAAGCGGACAGGTCTATGGCTACACCTTC. This translates into CASSEVSGQVYGYTF.

This chain uses TRBV11-2 with TRBJ2-1; D is unclear. The CDR3 covers 14 residues. Germline values: CDR1 SGHAT, CDR2 FQNNGV. Trimming pared 4 bases from V and 6 bases from J, leaving 13 bases between. CDR3 amino acids: CASSSNLVFNEQFF. For the CDR3, the DNA is TGTGCCAGCAGCTCGAACCTAGTCTTCAATGAGCAGTTCTTC.

The table lists this clone with a count of one. J is TRBJ2-7 and V is TRBV7-6; TRBD1 matches at 9 bases. V lost 3 bases and J lost 0; bases outside the gene matches: 3. Germline lookup yields CDR1 SGHVS and CDR2 FNYEAQ. The CDR3 runs to 15 residues. The CDR3 reads CASSFRDRDSYEQYF. CDR3 DNA sequence: TGTGCCAGCAGCTTCCGGGACAGGGACTCCTACGAGCAGTACTTC.

This clone has a single count. The chain combines TRBV5-6 with TRBJ2-3, with D perhaps matching TRBD2 (5 bases). Germline V CDR1 and CDR2: SGHDT, YYEEEE. Trimming took 0 bases from V and 8 from J, leaving 13 bases between them. The CDR3 runs to 14 residues. This CDR3 is CASSLASPSGTQYF. As DNA, the CDR3 is TGTGCCAGCAGCTTGGCTAGCCCGAGTGGTACGCAGTATTTT. The variable domain in full, with the rest retrieved from reference TRBV5-6 and TRBJ2-3, is DAGVTQSPTHLIKTRGQQVTLRCSPKSGHDTVSWYQQALGQGPQFIFQYYEEEERQRGNFPDRFSGHQFPNYSSELNVNALLLGDSALYLCASSLASPSGTQYFGPGTRLTVL.